This entry describes one TCR beta chain. The PCR had 60 Vbeta and 13 Jbeta primers. Libraries were prepared by immunoSEQ multiplex PCR; TCRdb keeps only in-frame clonotypes and omits some of them. In the table there are 200,000 to 250,000 clones, 70% to 85% of which are singletons. CDR3 length: 16 residues. Germline CDR1 reads MGHRA; CDR2 reads YSYEKL. Trimming cost V 0 bases and J 4 bases; bases outside gene matches: 3. This sample was taken from a study of cytomegalovirus exposure and HLA in healthy donors. The sequenced material came from PBMCs. The origin of this receptor is a woman between 40 and 50 years old in good health and CMV-seronegative. The chain carries TRBV4-1 and TRBJ2-5; TRBD1 aligns across 12 bases. CDR3 protein: CASSQEGTGGLETQYF. In DNA form, the CDR3 reads TGCGCCAGCAGCCAAGAAGGGACAGGGGGCCTAGAGACCCAGTACTTC.